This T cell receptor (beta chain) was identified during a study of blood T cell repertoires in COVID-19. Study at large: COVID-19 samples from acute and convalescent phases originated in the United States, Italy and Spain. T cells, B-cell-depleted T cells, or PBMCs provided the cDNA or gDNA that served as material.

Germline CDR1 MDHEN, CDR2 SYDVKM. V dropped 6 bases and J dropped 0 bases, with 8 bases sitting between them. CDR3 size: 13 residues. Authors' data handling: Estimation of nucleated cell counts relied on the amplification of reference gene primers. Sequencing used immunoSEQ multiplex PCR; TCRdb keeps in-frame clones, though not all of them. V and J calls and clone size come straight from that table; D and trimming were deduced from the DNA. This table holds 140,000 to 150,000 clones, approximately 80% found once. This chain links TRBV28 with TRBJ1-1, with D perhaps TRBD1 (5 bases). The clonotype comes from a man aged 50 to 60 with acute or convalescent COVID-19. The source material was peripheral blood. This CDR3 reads CASRGQVNTEAFF. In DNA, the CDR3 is TGTGCCAGCAGGGGGCAGGTGAACACTGAAGCTTTCTTT.